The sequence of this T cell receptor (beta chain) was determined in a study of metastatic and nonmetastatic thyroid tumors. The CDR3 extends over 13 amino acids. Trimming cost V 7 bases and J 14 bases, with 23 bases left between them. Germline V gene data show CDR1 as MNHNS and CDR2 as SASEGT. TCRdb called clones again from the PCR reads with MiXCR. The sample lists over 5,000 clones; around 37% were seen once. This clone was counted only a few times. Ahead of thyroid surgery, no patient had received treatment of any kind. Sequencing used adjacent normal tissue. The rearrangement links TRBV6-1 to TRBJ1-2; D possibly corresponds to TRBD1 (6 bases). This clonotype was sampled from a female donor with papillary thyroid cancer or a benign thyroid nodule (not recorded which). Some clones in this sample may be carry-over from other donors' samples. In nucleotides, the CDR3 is TGTGCCAGCACGTTAAGGGAGGGCAGGGGCTGGACCTTC. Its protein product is CASTLREGRGWTF.